A single sample gave rise to the 17 T cell receptor beta chains below, sequenced in a study of T cell changes during pregnancy in multiple sclerosis. Profiling relied on immunoSEQ multiplex PCR, and the TCRdb table lists in-frame clones only, not all of them. Altogether fewer than 70,000 clones are present, 92% being singletons, with the ten largest covering under 3.5%. The source was CD8+ T cells from peripheral blood mononuclear cells, collected in the third trimester of pregnancy. All receptors derive from a female donor in good health, enrolled as a control in a pregnancy study.

The chain is built from TRBV19 and TRBJ2-7; perhaps TRBD1 as D (6 bases). The CDR3 totals 15 residues. Germline values: CDR1 LNHDA, CDR2 SQIVND (reference sequence). The V end was cut by 6 bases, the J end by 0 bases, with 15 bases between. CDR3 region: CASSLETGVSYEQYF. The CDR3 DNA follows: TGTGCCAGTAGCCTCGAGACAGGAGTCTCCTACGAGCAGTACTTC.

The chain employs TRBV4-3 and TRBJ2-7; D is ambiguous. The CDR3 spans 13 residues. Germline V gives CDR1 LGHNA, CDR2 YSLEER. Trimming pared 3 bases from V and 2 bases from J, leaving 8 bases between. The CDR3 nucleotides are TGCGCCAGCAGCCACGGTAGAGCCTACGAGCAGTACTTC. Its protein is CASSHGRAYEQYF.

The chain is built from TRBV4-1 and TRBJ2-5; a weak D match, TRBD2 (5 bases). The V gene's germline CDR1 is MGHRA and CDR2 YSYEKL. With 1 base removed from V and 4 bases from J, the gap between germline ends came to 13 bases. There are 15 residues in the CDR3. The CDR3 sequence: CASSQVGLTIETQYF. The CDR3 region has the DNA TGCGCCAGCAGCCAAGTCGGACTGACGATAGAGACCCAGTACTTC.

V gene TRBV19 combines with J gene TRBJ2-7; a weak D match, TRBD1 (5 bases). The CDR3 is 14 residues long. V gave up 5 bases and J gave up 0 bases, with 11 bases separating them. CDR1 is LNHDA and CDR2 is SQIVND in the germline V gene (reference sequence). The CDR3 bases are TGTGCCAGTAGTCCCCGACAGAGCTCCTACGAGCAGTACTTC. Protein sequence: CASSPRQSSYEQYF.

The gene calls are TRBV7-9 and TRBJ1-6, with TRBD1 matching 8 bases. Trimming took 4 bases from V and 8 from J; bases not matched to a gene: 10. CDR3 length: 16 residues. The germline V gene has CDR1 SEHNR and CDR2 FQNEAQ (reference sequence). CDR3 region: CASSSTRRGLYSPLHF. CDR3 nucleotide sequence: TGTGCCAGCAGCTCTACCCGCAGGGGGCTCTATTCACCCCTCCACTTT. The full variable domain, with the rest looked up from reference TRBV7-9 and TRBJ1-6, is DTGVSQNPRHKITKRGQNVTFRCDPISEHNRLYWYRQTLGQGPEFLTYFQNEAQLEKSRLLSDRFSAERPKGSFSTLEIQRTEQGDSAMYLCASSSTRRGLYSPLHFGNGTRLTVT.

This rearrangement joins TRBV19 to TRBJ1-1; 8 bases map to TRBD1. CDR3 length: 19 amino acids. V lost 3 bases and J lost 0; bases outside the gene matches: 15. Germline V gives CDR1 LNHDA, CDR2 SQIVND (reference sequence). The CDR3 loop is CASSILTTGTGRMNTEAFF. CDR3 nucleotides: TGTGCCAGTAGTATCCTCACCACCGGGACAGGTCGAATGAACACTGAAGCTTTCTTT.

The chain links TRBV7-3 to TRBJ2-3, with 10 bases that match TRBD2. The J segment lost 4 bases and the V segment lost 5 bases, leaving 12 bases of the junction unmatched. The CDR3 is 17 amino acids. Looked up from germline, CDR1 is SGHTA and CDR2 is FQGTGA. CDR3 DNA sequence: TGTGCCAGCAGCCCATGGGCCTCTAGCGGGGGTGCAGATACGCAGTATTTT. This codes for CASSPWASSGGADTQYF.

The V call is TRBV19, the J call TRBJ1-3; D is ambiguous. The V and J ends lost 7 bases and 4 bases respectively, with 14 bases between them. The germline gives CDR1 LNHDA, CDR2 SQIVND (reference sequence). The CDR3 contains 14 residues. In nucleotides, the CDR3 is TGTGCCAGTACGGGAGAGCCGGCGGGAAACACCATATATTTT. This encodes CASTGEPAGNTIYF.

The chain employs TRBV10-3 and TRBJ1-1; D is uncertain. Trimming took 3 bases from V and 4 from J, leaving 9 bases between them. The germline V gene encodes CDR1 ENHRY and CDR2 SYGVKD. The CDR3 has 13 amino acids. In nucleotides, the CDR3 is TGTGCCATCAGTGATCTTTTTAGCACTGAAGCTTTCTTT. Residues: CAISDLFSTEAFF.

The V call is TRBV5-1, the J call TRBJ2-7; 9 positions match TRBD1. The CDR3 sequence is 14 residues long. With 3 bases clipped from V and 7 bases from J, the junction kept 8 bases outside the gene matches. CDR1 and CDR2 (germline): SGHRS, YFSETQ. CDR3 bases: TGCGCCAGCAGCTGGAAACAGGGGGCCGGTGAGCAGTACTTC. Translated: CASSWKQGAGEQYF.

This rearrangement joins TRBV7-2 to TRBJ2-1; 8 bases match TRBD2. Germline V gives CDR1 SGHTA, CDR2 FQGNSA. The CDR3 consists of 14 residues. Unmatched junction bases numbered 6, after V lost 2 bases and J lost 9 bases. The CDR3 here is CASSLNSGGIEQFF. CDR3 DNA sequence: TGTGCCAGCAGCTTAAACTCGGGGGGGATTGAGCAGTTCTTC.

The gene calls are TRBV5-4 and TRBJ1-2; D is unclear. CDR3 length: 15 amino acids. The V end was cut by 2 bases, the J end by 0 bases, with 11 bases between. Germline assignment: CDR1 SGHNT and CDR2 YYREEE (reference sequence). The CDR3: CASSFRELPNYGYTF. The DNA of the CDR3 is TGTGCCAGCAGCTTCCGTGAGCTGCCTAACTATGGCTACACCTTC.

V usage is TRBV4-1 and J usage is TRBJ1-2; no firm D call. Trimming removed 4 bases from V and 2 bases from J, with 8 bases in between. Per the germline V gene, CDR1 is MGHRA and CDR2 is YSYEKL. CDR3 length: 13 residues. CDR3 amino acids: CASSPRPNYGYTF. CDR3 in DNA: TGCGCCAGCAGCCCTCGTCCCAACTATGGCTACACCTTC.

The rearrangement uses TRBV10-1 and TRBJ2-2; 7 nucleotides agree with TRBD1. This CDR3 is built from 15 residues. Trimming removed 6 bases from V and 1 base from J; junction bases left unmatched: 5. Germline values: CDR1 WNHNN, CDR2 SYGVQD (reference sequence). The CDR3 spells CASRTGQMNTGELFF. CDR3 bases: TGCGCCAGCAGAACGGGACAGATGAACACCGGGGAGCTGTTTTTT.

The chain carries TRBV7-7 and TRBJ2-1; 7 bases are a match to TRBD2. From germline, CDR1 is SSHAT and CDR2 FNYEAQ (reference sequence). CDR3 length: 15 residues. V shed 1 base, J shed 8 bases, and the junction held 8 bases outside the gene matches. The CDR3 DNA sequence: TGTGCCAGCAGCTTAGTTGGGGGGGGTACCGATGAGCAGTTCTTC. Translation gives CASSLVGGGTDEQFF. Using reference TRBV7-7 and TRBJ2-1 for the parts outside the CDR3, the full variable domain is GAGVSQSPRYKVTKRGQDVTLRCDPISSHATLYWYQQALGQGPEFLTYFNYEAQPDKSGLPSDRFSAERPEGSISTLTIQRTEQRDSAMYRCASSLVGGGTDEQFFGPGTRLTVL.

This sequence joins TRBV5-6 and TRBJ2-7; tentative D call: TRBD1 (6 bases). Germline loops: CDR1 SGHDT, CDR2 YYEEEE. CDR3 length: 15 residues. V was pared by 1 base and J by 3 bases, with 14 bases between. The DNA of the CDR3 is TGTGCCAGCAGCTTGATCGGGACAACGAACTACGAGCAGTACTTC. Residues: CASSLIGTTNYEQYF.

This chain joins TRBV20-1 and TRBJ1-2, with TRBD1 as a possible D gene (6 bases). V was trimmed by 4 bases and J by 8 bases, leaving 11 bases between them. Per the germline V gene, CDR1 is DFQATT and CDR2 is SNEGSKA (reference sequence). The CDR3 has 11 amino acids. CDR3: CSANRVPGYTF. The CDR3 nucleotides read TGCAGTGCTAACAGGGTGCCCGGCTACACCTTC.